This T cell receptor beta chain was identified in a study of T cell responses to AZD1222 COVID-19 vaccine. Trimming removed 1 base at V and 8 bases at J, with 18 bases between. Germline V gene sequence: CDR1 SEHNR, CDR2 FQNEAQ (reference sequence). CDR3 size: 16 residues. The table came from immunoSEQ multiplex PCR; TCRdb's copy has only in-frame clones and leaves some out. The data hold around 160,000 clones, with more than 70% observed a single time. The chain has TRBV7-9 and TRBJ2-1, with D perhaps matching TRBD2 (6 bases). The source was peripheral blood, collected on day 0 of AZD1222 vaccination. The receptor was isolated from an adult in good health. The CDR3 loop reads CASSLGRGLQVDEQFF. Here the CDR3 DNA reads TGTGCCAGCAGCTTAGGCCGGGGACTCCAAGTGGATGAGCAGTTCTTC.